This TCR beta chain originates from a study of shared clonotypes between healthy human individuals (dated by TCRdb to 2018 to 2021). Study-level background: The cohort comprised a couple of women and a few men aged 18 to 49 years. For each donor, CD4 naive and CD4 memory were each given three plates, CD8 naive was given two plates, and CD8 memory was given one plate. To estimate repertoire size and how much clonotype sharing occurs between individuals, the study deeply sequenced the blood TCR repertoires of about five healthy adults. Libraries were prepared and TCR repertoires were sequenced by different laboratories using diverse techniques, in order to increase sequencing depth and limit assay-specific biases. Leukapheresis yielded between about 0.9 and 9.5 billion PBMCs per donor.

The investigation overall reported the following: Clonotypes shared by all four sorted-subset donors showed higher generation probabilities than non-shared clonotypes. The small number of donors limited the genetic and exposure-history diversity represented. Larger estimated clonotype richness was generally found for naive subsets than for memory subsets. Even with the large sequencing depth, rarefaction of the sorted-subset datasets indicated that sequencing was incomplete. Based on pairwise subsampling, the degree of clonotype sharing among donors was expected to be affected by sequencing depth. Only blood was sampled, and tissue TCR repertoires likely differ from those in blood. When several donors were compared, the shared fraction of clonotypes was 5% to 6.5% for naive CD4, 3.5% to 4% for naive CD8, 2.3% for memory CD4, and 0.35% to 0.5% for memory CD8.

The germline V gene (reference sequence) gives CDR1 as MNHEY and CDR2 as SMNVEV. Measured from the cysteine to the phenylalanine, the CDR3 is 15 residues long. The only DNA kept is the CDR3, 45 bases in frame from the first base. Trimming takes 2 bases off V and 0 bases off J; junction bases not matched to a gene: 1. The donors were healthy, HIV-negative adults who had no recently reported acute infections or vaccinations. Every donor was a Caucasian adult residing in Nashville, Tennessee, USA. CD4+ T cells were enriched through magnetic negative selection, after which naive cells were positively selected on CD45RA and the remaining negative fraction served as the memory subset. Blood was obtained by leukapheresis, after which PBMCs were separated by Ficoll-Histopaque density gradient centrifugation and cryopreserved in liquid nitrogen vapor phase. Purity and quantity of every magnetically sorted T cell population were checked by analytical flow cytometry. From each sorted fraction, genomic DNA was isolated and quantified by UV absorbance on a Nanodrop 2000c.

About this clone itself: Which antigen it targets is not known. Nothing much larger sits one base from this clone, and base qualities are not available.

Using the deep immunoSEQ assay, multiplex PCR amplified TCR CDR3 regions from genomic DNA. Extracted genomic DNA from each cell subset was spread evenly across all wells of several immunoSEQ 96-well plates, with each plate serving as a replicate. For sorted subsets, each replicate PCR was loaded with approximately 190 ng genomic DNA, equivalent to approximately 27,000 T cell genomes. The purified libraries were quantified using a Qubit 3.0 fluorometer, sized with a Bioanalyzer 2100, and then quantified again using the KAPA Library Quantification kit. Every immunoSEQ 96-well plate was sequenced on a separate single-read 150-cycle Illumina NextSeq 550 flow cell. The study's processing was this. Because only junctional sequences without quality scores were contained in the immunoSEQ output, filtering matching that applied to full-length reads could not be performed. Sequences were annotated with PyIR, a Python wrapper for IgBLAST v1.9, and V/J genes and CDR3 were assigned using IMGT germline references. Reads with weak V/J assignments (E-value above 1e-6), missing CDR3, stop codons, out-of-frame junctions, or ambiguous translated residues were removed. V3J clonotypes were defined by identical inferred V gene, J gene, and CDR3 amino acid sequence. Percentage overlap between repertoires was calculated by dividing the number of shared unique clonotypes by the size of the smaller repertoire. Three approaches were used to assess repertoire richness: RTK rarefaction, the Chao1 estimator, and Recon v2.1 estimates of unobserved clonotypes. Generation probabilities for all TCRbeta clonotypes obtained by the gDNA method from a handful of donors were computed using OLGA. In TCRdb, the immuneACCESS table is reduced to in-frame sequences with V and J assigned. These tables do not hold every clone; where another copy was compared, an unresolved V gene accounts for under half, and the others remain unexplained. That table is the source of V, J and clone size, and D and trimming were worked out from the DNA. This sample has a few million clones in its table, and approximately 93% of those were observed once. About 0.37% of the sample rests with the top ten.

Sequencing was carried out using naive CD4+ T cells from PBMCs. The cell subset or site tag for this specimen amounts to: CD45RA+ positively selected. The sequence came from a man younger than 35 in good health. Some clones in this sample may be carry-over from other donors' samples. Rearrangement joined TRBV27 to TRBJ2-1; 7 of the junction bases match TRBD2. Read as DNA, the sequence is TGTGCCAGCAGTTTAAGCGGGGCCTCCTACAATGAGCAGTTCTTC. Its amino acids are CASSLSGASYNEQFF.